This T cell receptor (beta chain) comes out of a study of blood T cell repertoires in COVID-19. Study-level background: From the United States, Italy and Spain came samples of acute and convalescent COVID-19. PBMCs, B-cell-depleted T cells, or T cells were the source of the cDNA or gDNA that made up the material.

Participants spanned ages about 18 to 100 years and resided in 24 US areas. Concerning this clone: Because the CDR3's place on the DNA is in doubt, the DNA is left out and the CDR3 is given as listed by TCRdb.

Profiling relied on immunoSEQ multiplex PCR, and the TCRdb table lists in-frame clones only, not all of them. The sample yields 350,000 to 450,000 clones, 80% to 90% seen once. The source material was PBMCs or T cells enriched from blood (not recorded which). The origin of this receptor is a man aged 30 to 45 who had recovered from COVID-19.

The CDR3: CASSFGRAGVGRGAVF. V is TRBV12-1 and J is TRBJ2-2; the tabulated D call, TRBD2, remains unverified against the DNA. TRBV12-1 constitutes a pseudogene. The CDR3 is 16 residues long, counting both termini.